This T cell receptor (beta chain) was recorded in a study of T cell changes during pregnancy in multiple sclerosis. Only in-frame clones appear in the TCRdb table, and some are missing; sequencing was by immunoSEQ multiplex PCR. The sample comprises about 40,000 clones, over 75% of which are singletons, and about 8% rests with the top ten. This specimen was CD8+ T cells from peripheral blood mononuclear cells, taken before pregnancy. The receptor's source is a female donor with multiple sclerosis, enrolled in a pregnancy study.

The CDR3 nucleotides read TGTGCCAGCAGTTACTCGAGCGGGAGCTCCTACAATGAGCAGTTCTTC. It codes for CASSYSSGSSYNEQFF. The rearrangement links TRBV6-5 to TRBJ2-1; 8 bases match TRBD2. The CDR3 covers 16 residues. From germline, CDR1 is MNHEY and CDR2 SVGAGI. The J segment lost 0 bases and the V segment lost 0 bases, leaving 1 base of the junction unmatched.